What follows describes a single T cell receptor beta chain. Its antigen is not known. TCRdb keeps only in-frame clones here, not all; method: immunoSEQ multiplex PCR. The sample shows about 21,000 clones, roughly nine tenths of them seen only once. These data originate in a study of graft-versus-host responses after intestinal transplantation. Study as a whole: Transplant types were multivisceral, liver-intestinal, or isolated intestinal. Induction with anti-thymocyte globulin, then tacrolimus and steroids for roughly three years, was given to all recipients. The study's findings and limits: GvH clones appeared in recipient marrow, some first in ileum or blood.

The CDR3 consists of 14 residues. Germline CDR1 SGHAT, CDR2 FQNNGV. The V end was cut by 1 base, the J end by 2 bases, with 7 bases between. The chain links TRBV11-2 to TRBJ2-3; D possibly corresponds to TRBD2 (5 bases). Sequenced material: PBMCs, taken around 65 days after intestinal transplantation. The clonotype comes from a human patient who received an intestinal transplant, so some T cells may come from the graft donor. For the CDR3, the DNA is TGTGCCAGCAGCTTAGCGGGGATCACAGATACGCAGTATTTT. This encodes CASSLAGITDTQYF.